This entry lists 12 T cell receptor beta chains sequenced from one sample in a study of T cells in narcolepsy. Method: immunoSEQ multiplex PCR; TCRdb's copy keeps in-frame clones and lacks some. The repertoire holds 20,000 to 30,000 clones, with 70% to 85% as singletons. Sequenced input: memory (CD45RA-) CD4+ T cells from blood. All receptors derive from a human donor in good health.

V and J are TRBV29-1 and TRBJ2-5; D gene ambiguous. The length of the CDR3 is 11 residues. Germline V CDR1 and CDR2: SQVTM, ANQGSEA. Trimming stripped 4 bases from V and 5 bases from J, with 8 bases between. The CDR3 loop reads CSVGLGETQYF. The CDR3 bases are TGCAGCGTTGGCCTTGGGGAGACCCAGTACTTC. The entire variable domain, with the rest obtained from reference TRBV29-1 and TRBJ2-5, is as follows: SAVISQKPSRDICQRGTSLTIQCQVDSQVTMMFWYRQQPGQSLTLIATANQGSEATYESGFVIDKFPISRPNLTFSTLTVSNMSPEDSSIYLCSVGLGETQYFGPGTRLLVL.

This clone has a single count. The chain carries TRBV4-2 and TRBJ2-5, with TRBD2 matching over 10 bases. Germline lookup yields CDR1 LGHNA and CDR2 YNFKEQ. The CDR3 sequence is 17 residues long. The V and J ends lost 3 bases and 1 base, in that order; junction bases with no gene match: 8. The CDR3 nucleotides read TGTGCCAGCAGCCAGGATTCTAGCGGGGGCCTCCAAGAGACCCAGTACTTC. This sequence encodes CASSQDSSGGLQETQYF.

The CDR3 nucleotides read TGTGCCAGCAGCTTTGCCCATGGACTAGCGGGGGGGTACAATGAGCAGTTCTTC. Translated: CASSFAHGLAGGYNEQFF. The chain couples TRBV7-2 to TRBJ2-1; TRBD2 matches at 15 bases. This CDR3 is 18 amino acids long. CDR1 and CDR2 from the germline V gene are SGHTA and FQGNSA. V was pared by 3 bases and J by 4 bases, with 7 bases of the junction left unmatched.

The V and J genes are TRBV7-8 and TRBJ2-3; D might be TRBD1 or TRBD2, each matching 6 bases. V was trimmed by 6 bases and J by 0 bases, leaving 13 bases between them. CDR1 is SGHVS and CDR2 is FQNEAQ in the germline V gene. The CDR3 runs 15 residues. CDR3 loop: CASRGGTTSTDTQYF. The CDR3 DNA follows: TGTGCCAGCAGGGGGGGCACCACTAGCACAGATACGCAGTATTTT.

V is TRBV29-1 and J is TRBJ2-7; no firm D call. Germline V lookup: CDR1 SQVTM, CDR2 ANQGSEA. With 3 bases removed from V and 0 bases from J, the gap between germline ends came to 12 bases. This CDR3 is 14 amino acids long. The CDR3 region has the DNA TGCAGCGTTGAGGTAACTGGAAGCTCCTACGAGCAGTACTTC. This encodes CSVEVTGSSYEQYF.

The chain couples TRBV7-2 to TRBJ1-5; TRBD1 matches at 7 bases. The J segment lost 5 bases and the V segment lost 5 bases, leaving 6 bases of the junction unmatched. Germline loops: CDR1 SGHTA, CDR2 FQGNSA. The CDR3 is 14 residues long. The CDR3 nucleotides are TGTGCCAGCAGCCTAAGACAGGGAGATCAGCCCCAGCATTTT. Its protein product is CASSLRQGDQPQHF. Full variable domain (rest looked up from reference TRBV7-2 and TRBJ1-5): GAGVSQSPSNKVTEKGKDVELRCDPISGHTALYWYRQSLGQGLEFLIYFQGNSAPDKSGLPSDRFSAERTGGSVSTLTIQRTQQEDSAVYLCASSLRQGDQPQHFGDGTRLSIL.

The chain combines TRBV2 with TRBJ1-5; D may be TRBD1 (5 bases). The CDR3 contains 14 residues. The ends were cut back, 9 bases at V and 0 bases at J, with 12 bases in the middle. The germline V gene has CDR1 SNHLY and CDR2 FYNNEI. CDR3: CARGGTDSNQPQHF. The CDR3 DNA reads TGTGCCAGGGGAGGGACGGATAGCAATCAGCCCCAGCATTTT.

The chain uses TRBV5-4 and TRBJ2-7; TRBD1 is a possible D gene (5 bases). With 4 bases removed from V and 4 bases from J, the gap between germline ends came to 12 bases. Germline V gene lookup returns CDR1 SGHNT and CDR2 YYREEE (reference sequence). The CDR3 is made up of 13 amino acids. Here the CDR3 DNA reads TGTGCCAGCAGCCCCGGTAGACAGTACGAGCAGTACTTC. Protein product: CASSPGRQYEQYF. Complete variable domain (other parts from reference TRBV5-4 and TRBJ2-7): ETGVTQSPTHLIKTRGQQVTLRCSSQSGHNTVSWYQQALGQGPQFIFQYYREEENGRGNFPPRFSGLQFPNYSSELNVNALELDDSALYLCASSPGRQYEQYFGPGTRLTVT.

The chain couples TRBV5-1 to TRBJ1-4, with D perhaps matching TRBD1 (5 bases). The CDR3 runs 16 residues. The germline gives CDR1 SGHRS, CDR2 YFSETQ. The V end was cut by 7 bases, the J end by 8 bases, with 24 bases between. The chain's CDR3 is CASSRSGTSRGEKLFF. CDR3 nucleotides: TGCGCCAGCTCCCGGTCCGGGACTAGTAGAGGCGAAAAACTGTTTTTT.

This clone was seen only a few times. The rearrangement uses TRBV28 and TRBJ1-2; TRBD1 might be the D (6 bases). The CDR3 is 16 residues long. Germline V CDR1 and CDR2: MDHEN, SYDVKM. Trimming cost V 2 bases and J 0 bases, with 13 bases left between them. This CDR3 reads CASSLRGRITNYGYTF. In nucleotides, the CDR3 is TGTGCCAGCAGTTTAAGGGGGAGGATTACTAACTATGGCTACACCTTC.

The V and J genes are TRBV7-9 and TRBJ1-3, with a tentative D call TRBD1 (5 bases). Germline assignment: CDR1 SEHNR and CDR2 FQNEAQ (reference sequence). V was shortened by 1 base and J by 4 bases, with 5 bases between the two germline ends. The CDR3 is 13 amino acids. CDR3 DNA: TGTGCCAGCAGCTTAGAGGGGGGAAACACCATATATTTT. Protein: CASSLEGGNTIYF.

Regarding this clone: This same CDR3 is encoded by further DNA sequences in the sample. The chain employs TRBV6-5 and TRBJ2-5; no firm D call. V lost 6 bases to trimming and J lost 2 bases, with 4 bases between them. CDR1 is MNHEY and CDR2 is SVGAGI in the germline V gene. The CDR3 contains 11 residues. CDR3 nucleotide sequence: TGTGCCAGCAGCGCACAAGAGACCCAGTACTTC. Encoded protein: CASSAQETQYF.